The following is a TCR beta chain sequence with its context. Clinical histories supplied by participants themselves formed the basis of cohort assignment. This sample was included in a study of blood T cell repertoires in COVID-19. Study-level background: The cDNA or gDNA used as material had been derived from T cells, B-cell-depleted T cells, or PBMCs.

In the original processing: Amplification of reference gene primers provided the estimated nucleated cell counts. Libraries were prepared by immunoSEQ multiplex PCR; TCRdb keeps only in-frame clonotypes and omits some of them. That table is the source of V, J and clone size, and D and trimming were worked out from the DNA. The sample yields about 460,000 clones, 75% to 90% seen once. Germline CDR1 SEHNR, CDR2 FQNEAQ (reference sequence). The CDR3 is 14 amino acids. Trimming shortened V by 5 bases and J by 11 bases, and 21 bases separated the two germline ends. This clonotype originated in a woman in her sixties or seventies who had recovered from COVID-19. Sequenced material: PBMCs or T cells enriched from blood (not recorded which). The chain has TRBV7-9 and TRBJ1-1; the D gene is possibly TRBD1 (5 bases). CDR3 protein: CASSTGGSYFGAFF. The CDR3 DNA follows: TGTGCCAGCAGCACGGGGGGGAGTTACTTTGGGGCTTTCTTT.